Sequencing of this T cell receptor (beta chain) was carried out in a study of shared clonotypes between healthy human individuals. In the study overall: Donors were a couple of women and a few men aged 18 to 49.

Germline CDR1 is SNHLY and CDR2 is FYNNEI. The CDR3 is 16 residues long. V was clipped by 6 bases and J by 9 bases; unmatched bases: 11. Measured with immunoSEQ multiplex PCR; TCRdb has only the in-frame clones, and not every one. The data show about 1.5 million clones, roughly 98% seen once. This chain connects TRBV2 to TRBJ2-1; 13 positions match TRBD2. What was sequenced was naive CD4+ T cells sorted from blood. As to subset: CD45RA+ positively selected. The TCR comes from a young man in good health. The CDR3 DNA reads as TGTGCCAGCAGCCGGGACGGACTAGCGGGAGATATTGAGCAGTTCTTC. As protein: CASSRDGLAGDIEQFF.